This T cell receptor (beta chain) was sequenced in a study of shared clonotypes between healthy human individuals. This clone showed up just once. Antigen unknown. Overall study results and limits: Depth of sequencing was expected to influence donor clonotype sharing.

Every one of the donors was a Caucasian adult that lived in Nashville, Tennessee. The data were produced by immunoSEQ multiplex PCR, yet TCRdb's version contains in-frame clones alone and is incomplete. The sample shows about half a million clones, around 74% of them seen only once. This CDR3 has 15 residues. The V gene end was trimmed by 3 bases and the J gene end by 15 bases; junction bases not matched to a gene: 16. CDR1 and CDR2 from the germline V gene are SGHNT and YYREEE (reference sequence). This TCR was recovered from a woman in her thirties or forties in good health. Some clones in this sample may be carry-over from other donors' samples. Material for sequencing was PBMCs. The chain recombines TRBV5-4 with TRBJ2-1; 9 bases fit TRBD2. The CDR3 DNA follows: TGTGCCAGCAGCTCGAGACTAGCGGAGGCCCCCCAGCTGTTCTTC. This gives the protein CASSSRLAEAPQLFF.